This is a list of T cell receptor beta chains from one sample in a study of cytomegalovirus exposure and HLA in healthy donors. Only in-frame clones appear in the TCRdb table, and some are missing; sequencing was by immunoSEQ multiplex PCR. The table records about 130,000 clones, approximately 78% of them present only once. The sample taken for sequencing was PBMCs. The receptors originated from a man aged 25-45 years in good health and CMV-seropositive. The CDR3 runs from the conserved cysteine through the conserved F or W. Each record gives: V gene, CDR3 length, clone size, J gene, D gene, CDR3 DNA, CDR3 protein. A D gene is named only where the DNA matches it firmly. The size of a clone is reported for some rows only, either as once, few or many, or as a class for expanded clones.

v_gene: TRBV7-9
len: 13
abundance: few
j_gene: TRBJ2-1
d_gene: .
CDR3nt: TGTGCCAGCACCCCCAGGGCCTACAATGAGCAGTTCTTC
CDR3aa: CASTPRAYNEQFF

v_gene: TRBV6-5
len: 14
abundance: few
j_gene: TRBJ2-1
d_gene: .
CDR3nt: TGTGCCAGCGGGACTGCCACTAGGACCAATGAGCAGTTCTTC
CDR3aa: CASGTATRTNEQFF

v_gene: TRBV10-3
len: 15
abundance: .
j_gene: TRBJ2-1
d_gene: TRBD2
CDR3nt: TGTGCCATCAGGGAAGCGGGAATGGATTCAGGTGAGCAGTTCTTC
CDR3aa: CAIREAGMDSGEQFF

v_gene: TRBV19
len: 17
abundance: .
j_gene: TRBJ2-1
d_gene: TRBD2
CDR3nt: TGTGCCAGTAGTACCTATAGCGGGAGTATCTCCTACAATGAGCAGTTCTTC
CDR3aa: CASSTYSGSISYNEQFF

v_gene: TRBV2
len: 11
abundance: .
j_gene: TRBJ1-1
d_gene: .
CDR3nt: TGTGCCAGTGAGGACAGTGCCGAAGCTTTCTTT
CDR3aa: CASEDSAEAFF

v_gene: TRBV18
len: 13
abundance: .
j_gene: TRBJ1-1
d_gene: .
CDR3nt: TGTGCCAGCTCACCACCGGGTAGGGGATCAGCTTTCTTT
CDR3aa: CASSPPGRGSAFF

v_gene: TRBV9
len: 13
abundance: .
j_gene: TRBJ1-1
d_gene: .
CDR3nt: TGTGCCAGCAGCCTCCCCCCGGTCACTGAAGCTTTCTTT
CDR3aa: CASSLPPVTEAFF

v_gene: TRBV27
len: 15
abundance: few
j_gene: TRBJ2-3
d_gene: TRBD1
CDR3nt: TGTGCCAGCAGTCGCCCCGGGACAGGGCGAGATACGCAGTATTTT
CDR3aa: CASSRPGTGRDTQYF

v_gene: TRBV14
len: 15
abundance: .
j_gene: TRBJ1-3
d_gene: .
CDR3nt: TGTGCCAGCAGCCAAGACGTTCCCTCTGGAAACACCATATATTTT
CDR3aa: CASSQDVPSGNTIYF

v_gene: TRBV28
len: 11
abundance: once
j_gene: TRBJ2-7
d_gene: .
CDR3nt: TGTGCCAGCAGTTACACCATCGAGCAGTACTTC
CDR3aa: CASSYTIEQYF

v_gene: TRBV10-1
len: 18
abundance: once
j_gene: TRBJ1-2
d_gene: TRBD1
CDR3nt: TGCGCCAGCACCCAAAAATGTCCAGGGGGCGAGCGAAACTATGGCTACACCTTC
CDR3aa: CASTQKCPGGERNYGYTF

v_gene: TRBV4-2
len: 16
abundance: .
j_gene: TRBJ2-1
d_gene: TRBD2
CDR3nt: TGTGCCAGCAGCCAAGGTGGTAGCGGGAGTTACAATGAGCAGTTCTTC
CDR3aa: CASSQGGSGSYNEQFF

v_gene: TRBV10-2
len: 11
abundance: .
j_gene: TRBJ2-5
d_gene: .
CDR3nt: TGCGCCAGCACCAGGGAAGAGACCCAGTACTTC
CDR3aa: CASTREETQYF

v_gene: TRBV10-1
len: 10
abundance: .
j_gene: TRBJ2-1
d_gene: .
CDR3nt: TGCGCCAGCAACGGGGATGAGCAGTTCTTC
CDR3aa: CASNGDEQFF

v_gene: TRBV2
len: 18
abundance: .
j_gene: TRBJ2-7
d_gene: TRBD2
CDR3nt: TGTGCCAGCAGTGGACCGAACCTAAAACTAGCGGGGGCATACGAGCAGTACTTC
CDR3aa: CASSGPNLKLAGAYEQYF

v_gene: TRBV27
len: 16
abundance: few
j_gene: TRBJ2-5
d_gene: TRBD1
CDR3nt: TGTGCCAGCAGCCCCGGGACAGGTCATCACAGGGAGACCCAGTACTTC
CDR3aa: CASSPGTGHHRETQYF

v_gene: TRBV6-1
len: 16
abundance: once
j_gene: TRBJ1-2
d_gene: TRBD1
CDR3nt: TGTGCCAGCAGTGAAGAGGGGACAGGATTGGGGTATGGTTACACCTTC
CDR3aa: CASSEEGTGLGYGYTF

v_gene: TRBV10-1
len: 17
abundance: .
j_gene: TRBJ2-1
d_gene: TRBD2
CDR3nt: TGCGCCAGCAGTGAGTCCATTGGGGGGGGATTGCCCAATGAGCAGTTCTTC
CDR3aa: CASSESIGGGLPNEQFF

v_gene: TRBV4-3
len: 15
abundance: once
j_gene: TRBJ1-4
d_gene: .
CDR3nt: TGCGCCAGCAGCCAAGACGGAGACGCCGATGAAAAACTGTTTTTT
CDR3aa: CASSQDGDADEKLFF

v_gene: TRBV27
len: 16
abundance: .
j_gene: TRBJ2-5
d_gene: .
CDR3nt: TGTGCCAGCAGTCTCTCTACTACCATCTCCCAAGAGACCCAGTACTTC
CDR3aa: CASSLSTTISQETQYF

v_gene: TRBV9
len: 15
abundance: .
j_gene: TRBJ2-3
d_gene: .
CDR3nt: TGTGCCAGCAGCGAGGCCGGGACTCGCGACGACGCGCAGTATTTT
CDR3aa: CASSEAGTRDDAQYF

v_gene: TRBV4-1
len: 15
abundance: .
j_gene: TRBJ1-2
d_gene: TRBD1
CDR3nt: TGCGCCAGCAGCTACCTCGGCGGCAGGGGGTATGGCTACACCTTC
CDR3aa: CASSYLGGRGYGYTF

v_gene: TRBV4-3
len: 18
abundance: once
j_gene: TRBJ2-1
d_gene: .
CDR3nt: TGCGCCAGCAGCCAAGATAGCCCTTATGAGGGAACCCACAATGAGCAGTTCTTC
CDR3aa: CASSQDSPYEGTHNEQFF

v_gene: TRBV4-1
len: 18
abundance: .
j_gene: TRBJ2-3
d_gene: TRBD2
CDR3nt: TGCGCCAGCAGCCAAGGGATCCTTAGGCGGGAGGCCACAAATACGCAGTATTTT
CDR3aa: CASSQGILRREATNTQYF

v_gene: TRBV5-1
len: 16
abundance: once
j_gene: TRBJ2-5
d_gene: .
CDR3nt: TGCGCCAGCAGCCCCCTAGGCCGGGACTCGGCGAAGACCCAGTACTTC
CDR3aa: CASSPLGRDSAKTQYF

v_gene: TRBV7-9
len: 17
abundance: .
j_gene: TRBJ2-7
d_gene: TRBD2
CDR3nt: TGTGCCAGCAGCTTACCTCCTAGCGGGAGGCGGAGGTACGAGCAGTACTTC
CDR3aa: CASSLPPSGRRRYEQYF

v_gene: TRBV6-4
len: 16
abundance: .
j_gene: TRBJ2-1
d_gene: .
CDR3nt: TGTGCCAGCAGGGAAAGGGGCCTAAATTCCTACAATGAGCAGTTCTTC
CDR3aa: CASRERGLNSYNEQFF

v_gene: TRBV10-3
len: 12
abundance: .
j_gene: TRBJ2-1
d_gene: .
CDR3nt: TGTGCCATCAGTGAGGGGGGGTACGAGCAGTTCTTC
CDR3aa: CAISEGGYEQFF

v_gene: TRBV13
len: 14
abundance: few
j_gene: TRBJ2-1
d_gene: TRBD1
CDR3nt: TGTGCCAGCAGCCCGGGACAGGGGTACAATGAGCAGTTCTTC
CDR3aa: CASSPGQGYNEQFF

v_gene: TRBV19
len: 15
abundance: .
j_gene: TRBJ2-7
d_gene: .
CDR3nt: TGTGCCAGTAGTACTGCTCAGGGTGGGTCCTACGAGCAGTACTTC
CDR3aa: CASSTAQGGSYEQYF

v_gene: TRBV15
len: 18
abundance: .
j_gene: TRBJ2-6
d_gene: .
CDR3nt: TGTGCCACCAGCAGAGTGGAGGGGGCAGGTACTGGGGCCAACGTCCTGACTTTC
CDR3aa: CATSRVEGAGTGANVLTF

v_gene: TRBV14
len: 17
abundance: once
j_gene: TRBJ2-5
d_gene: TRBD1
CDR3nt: TGTGCCAGCAGCCAAGAATTAGGGACAGGCGCTCAAGAGACCCAGTACTTC
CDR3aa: CASSQELGTGAQETQYF

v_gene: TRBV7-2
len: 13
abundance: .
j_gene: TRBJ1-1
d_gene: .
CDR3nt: TGTGCCAGCAGCTCTCAACTTGGCACTGAAGCTTTCTTT
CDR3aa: CASSSQLGTEAFF

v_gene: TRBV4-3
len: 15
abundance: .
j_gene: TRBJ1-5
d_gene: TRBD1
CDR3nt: TGCGCCAGCAGCCAAGTACAGGGGCGCAATCAGCCCCAGCATTTT
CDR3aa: CASSQVQGRNQPQHF

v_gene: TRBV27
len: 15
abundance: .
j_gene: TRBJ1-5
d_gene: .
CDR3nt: TGTGCCAGCCGACCCCCAGGGAGGGGCAATCAGCCCCAGCATTTT
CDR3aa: CASRPPGRGNQPQHF

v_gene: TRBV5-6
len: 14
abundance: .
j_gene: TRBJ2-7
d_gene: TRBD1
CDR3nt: TGTGCCAGCAGCTACGGGACAGTCTCCTACGAGCAGTACTTC
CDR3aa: CASSYGTVSYEQYF

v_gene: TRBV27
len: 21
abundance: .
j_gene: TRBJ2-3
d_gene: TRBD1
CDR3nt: TGTGCCAGCAGTTTCTATCGGCGGGGACAGGGGGCGCGGGCGGTCACAGATACGCAGTATTTT
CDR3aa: CASSFYRRGQGARAVTDTQYF

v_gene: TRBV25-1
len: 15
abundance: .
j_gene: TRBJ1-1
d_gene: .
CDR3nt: TGTGCCAGCAGTGAATCCGTACAAAGCGGGACTGAAGCTTTCTTT
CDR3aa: CASSESVQSGTEAFF

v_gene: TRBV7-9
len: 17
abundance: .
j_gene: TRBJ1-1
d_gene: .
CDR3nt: TGTGCCAGCAGCTTAGGGGGGAGGTGGGTTGGGGACACTGAAGCTTTCTTT
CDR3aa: CASSLGGRWVGDTEAFF

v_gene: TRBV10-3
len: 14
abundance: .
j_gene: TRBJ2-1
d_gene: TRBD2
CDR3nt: TGTGCCATCAGTGTAGCGGGAGAGTATGGGGAGCAGTTCTTC
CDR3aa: CAISVAGEYGEQFF

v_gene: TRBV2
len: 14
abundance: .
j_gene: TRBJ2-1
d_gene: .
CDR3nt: TGTGCCAGCAGTGAAGACAGGGATTACAATGAGCAGTTCTTC
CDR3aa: CASSEDRDYNEQFF

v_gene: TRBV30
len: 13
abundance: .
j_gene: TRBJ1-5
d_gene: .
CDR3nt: TGTGCCTGGAGTGTTCGAGGCAATCAGCCCCAGCATTTT
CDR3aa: CAWSVRGNQPQHF

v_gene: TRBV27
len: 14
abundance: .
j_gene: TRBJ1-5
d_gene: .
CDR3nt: TGTGCCAGCAGTTTGTGGAGGGGAAATCAGCCCCAGCATTTT
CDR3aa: CASSLWRGNQPQHF

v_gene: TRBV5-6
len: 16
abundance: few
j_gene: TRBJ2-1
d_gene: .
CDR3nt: TGTGCCAGCAGCTTGAAGGGGATGGGGCTCTACAATGAGCAGTTCTTC
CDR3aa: CASSLKGMGLYNEQFF

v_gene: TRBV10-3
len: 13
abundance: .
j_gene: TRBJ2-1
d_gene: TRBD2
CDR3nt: TGTGCCTCCGGCCTAGCGGGAGACAATGAGCAGTTCTTC
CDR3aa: CASGLAGDNEQFF

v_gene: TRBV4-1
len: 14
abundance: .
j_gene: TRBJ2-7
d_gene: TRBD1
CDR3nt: TGCGCCAGCAGCTCCGGACAGGTTTTGAACGAGCAGTACTTC
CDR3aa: CASSSGQVLNEQYF

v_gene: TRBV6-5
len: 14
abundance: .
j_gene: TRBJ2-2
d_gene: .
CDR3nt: TGTGCCAGCAGTTACGCACCGGGGGCCGGGGAGCTGTTTTTT
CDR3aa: CASSYAPGAGELFF

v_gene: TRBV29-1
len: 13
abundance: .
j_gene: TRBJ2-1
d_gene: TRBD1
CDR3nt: TGCAGCGCTGGGACAGGGGGGTACAATGAGCAGTTCTTC
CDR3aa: CSAGTGGYNEQFF

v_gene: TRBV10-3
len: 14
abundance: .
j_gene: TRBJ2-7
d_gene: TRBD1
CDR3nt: TGTGCCATCAGTGAGTCTCAGGGGGCCTACGAGCAGTACTTC
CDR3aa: CAISESQGAYEQYF

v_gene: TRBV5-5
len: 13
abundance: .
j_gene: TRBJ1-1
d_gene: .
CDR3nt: TGTGCCAGCAGTAGGACGGGAAACACTGAAGCTTTCTTT
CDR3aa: CASSRTGNTEAFF

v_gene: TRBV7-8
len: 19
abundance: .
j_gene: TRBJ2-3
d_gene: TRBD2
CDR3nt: TGTGCCAGCAGCTCGAGAACGATTAGCGGGAGGGCTAGCACAGATACGCAGTATTTT
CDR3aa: CASSSRTISGRASTDTQYF

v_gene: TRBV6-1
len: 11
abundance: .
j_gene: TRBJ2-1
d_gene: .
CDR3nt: TGTGCCAGCCCTAACTACAATGAGCAGTTCTTC
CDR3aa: CASPNYNEQFF

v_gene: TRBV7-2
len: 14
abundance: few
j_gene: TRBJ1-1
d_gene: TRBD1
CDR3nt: TGTGCCAGCAGCTTAGACAGGGGGCGAACTGAAGCTTTCTTT
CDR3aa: CASSLDRGRTEAFF

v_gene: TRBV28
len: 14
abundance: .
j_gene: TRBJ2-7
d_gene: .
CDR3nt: TGTGCCAGCAGTTTAGTTAGCGGTGGCTACGAGCAGTACTTC
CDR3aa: CASSLVSGGYEQYF

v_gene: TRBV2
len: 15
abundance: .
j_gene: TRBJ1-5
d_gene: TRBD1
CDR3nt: TGTGCCAGCAGTGAAAGAACAGGGGTTAATCAGCCCCAGCATTTT
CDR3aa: CASSERTGVNQPQHF

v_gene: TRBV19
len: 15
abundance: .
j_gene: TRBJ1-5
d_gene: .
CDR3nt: TGTGCCAGTAGTGGTCGGGGGGGAGTTCATCAGCCCCAGCATTTT
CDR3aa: CASSGRGGVHQPQHF

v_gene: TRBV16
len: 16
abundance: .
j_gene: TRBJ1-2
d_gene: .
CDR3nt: TGTGCCAGCAGCCAATCCTCTGGAGGGCTCAACTATGGCTACACCTTC
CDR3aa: CASSQSSGGLNYGYTF

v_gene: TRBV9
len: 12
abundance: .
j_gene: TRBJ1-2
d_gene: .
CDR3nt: TGTGCCAGCAGCCCCGGTAATTATGGCTACACCTTC
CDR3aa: CASSPGNYGYTF

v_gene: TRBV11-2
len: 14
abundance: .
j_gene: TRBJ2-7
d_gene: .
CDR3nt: TGTGCCAGCAGCTTAGCTAGCATCAGCTACGAGCAGTACTTC
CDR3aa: CASSLASISYEQYF

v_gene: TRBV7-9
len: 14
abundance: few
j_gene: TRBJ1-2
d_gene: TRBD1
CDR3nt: TGTGCCAGCAGCTTACTCGCGGGACAGGATGGCTACACCTTC
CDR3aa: CASSLLAGQDGYTF